These 25 T cell receptor beta chains came from one sample sequenced in a study of shared clonotypes between healthy human individuals. Sequencing was performed with immunoSEQ multiplex PCR; in TCRdb, only in-frame clones are kept and a portion is missing. The sample has approximately 2.3 million clones; more than 80% are singletons. The sequencing sample was made of naive CD4+ T cells from PBMCs. Stated subset: CD45RA+ positively selected. These receptors were obtained from a man younger than 35 in good health. Some clones in this sample may be carry-over from other donors' samples.

This rearrangement joins TRBV4-1 to TRBJ1-1; the D gene is possibly TRBD1 (5 bases). CDR1 is MGHRA, CDR2 YSYEKL, per germline. This CDR3 is 16 amino acids long. Trimming cost V 6 bases and J 1 base, with 18 bases left between them. CDR3 bases: TGCGCCAGCAGACGCTCAAGAATGGGGCCGAACACTGAAGCTTTCTTT. Residues: CASRRSRMGPNTEAFF.

The V gene is TRBV28, the J gene TRBJ2-3; no reliable D call. The CDR3 has 14 amino acids. V lost 5 bases, J lost 0 bases, and 9 bases lay in between. Germline V lookup: CDR1 MDHEN, CDR2 SYDVKM. The CDR3 nucleotides read TGTGCCAGCAGTCCGACAAGGAGCACAGATACGCAGTATTTT. It codes for CASSPTRSTDTQYF. Complete variable domain (other parts from reference TRBV28 and TRBJ2-3): DVKVTQSSRYLVKRTGEKVFLECVQDMDHENMFWYRQDPGLGLRLIYFSYDVKMKEKGDIPEGYSVSREKKERFSLILESASTNQTSMYLCASSPTRSTDTQYFGPGTRLTVL.

This sequence joins TRBV7-2 and TRBJ2-3, with TRBD2 matching 10 bases. The J segment lost 3 bases and the V segment lost 0 bases, leaving 3 bases of the junction unmatched. There are 16 residues in the CDR3. The germline V gene has CDR1 SGHTA and CDR2 FQGNSA. The CDR3, as DNA: TGTGCCAGCAGCTTAGCGTCTAGCGGGAGAACAGATACGCAGTATTTT. Translated, it gives CASSLASSGRTDTQYF.

The chain employs TRBV27 and TRBJ2-5; 9 positions agree with TRBD1. From germline, CDR1 is MNHEY and CDR2 SMNVEV (reference sequence). The length of the CDR3 is 17 residues. V was clipped by 3 bases and J by 5 bases; unmatched bases: 13. The CDR3 spells CASSLLFRGTGYETQYF. The CDR3 bases are TGTGCCAGCAGTTTGCTTTTCCGCGGGACAGGGTACGAGACCCAGTACTTC.

This clone has just one count. J is TRBJ2-7 and V is TRBV6-5; maybe TRBD1 (6 bases). Germline assignment: CDR1 MNHEY and CDR2 SVGAGI. The V end was cut by 6 bases, the J end by 5 bases, with 11 bases between. This CDR3 region has 12 residues. CDR3 in amino acids: CASRGEGDEQYF. The CDR3 DNA follows: TGTGCCAGCAGGGGCGAGGGGGACGAGCAGTACTTC.

The gene calls are TRBV28 and TRBJ1-1; 8 nucleotides line up with TRBD1. After removal of 7 bases from V and 2 bases from J, the junction contained 9 bases not matched to a gene. The length of the CDR3 is 15 residues. Looked up from germline, CDR1 is MDHEN and CDR2 is SYDVKM. The CDR3: CASKSPGTGNTEAFF. CDR3 coding DNA: TGTGCCAGCAAAAGCCCCGGGACAGGTAACACTGAAGCTTTCTTT.

The chain links TRBV7-9 to TRBJ2-5; maybe TRBD2 (5 bases). CDR1 is SEHNR, CDR2 FQNEAQ, per germline (reference sequence). This CDR3 contains 18 residues. The V gene lost 0 bases and the J gene lost 0 bases, with 17 bases spanning the gap. The CDR3 here is CASSLAWESGAYQETQYF. DNA for the CDR3: TGTGCCAGCAGCTTAGCATGGGAGAGCGGTGCGTACCAAGAGACCCAGTACTTC.

This sequence joins TRBV7-3 and TRBJ2-2; D is unclear. The V and J ends lost 3 bases and 8 bases respectively, with 7 bases between them. This CDR3 contains 12 residues. Germline CDR1 reads SGHTA; CDR2 reads FQGTGA. The CDR3: CASSFLGGELFF. DNA for the CDR3: TGTGCCAGCAGCTTCTTAGGAGGGGAGCTGTTTTTT.

The chain has TRBV9 and TRBJ2-7; D is unresolved. The V gene lost 4 bases and the J gene lost 6 bases, with 20 bases spanning the gap. CDR3 length equals 15 residues. CDR1 is SGDLS, CDR2 YYNGEE, per germline. The CDR3 bases are TGTGCCAGCAGCCCAGAACTGGGAAACCTACGCGAGCAGTACTTC. Encoded protein: CASSPELGNLREQYF.

V gene TRBV27 combines with J gene TRBJ2-7, with 10 nucleotides matching TRBD1. Germline CDR1 is MNHEY and CDR2 is SMNVEV (reference sequence). CDR3 size: 15 residues. After removal of 2 bases from V and 4 bases from J, the junction contained 5 bases not matched to a gene. CDR3 DNA: TGTGCCAGCAGTTTAGGACAGGGGGGCAGGTACGAGCAGTACTTC. It yields the protein CASSLGQGGRYEQYF.

The chain has TRBV5-1 and TRBJ2-5; the match to TRBD1 covers 9 bases. The germline CDR1 and CDR2 sequences are SGHRS and YFSETQ. This CDR3 is 16 amino acids long. V lost 1 base to trimming and J lost 2 bases; unmatched junction nucleotides: 6. DNA for the CDR3: TGCGCCAGCAGCTTGTCGGGACAGGGCCAGCAAGAGACCCAGTACTTC. This gives the protein CASSLSGQGQQETQYF.

The chain has TRBV19 and TRBJ1-1; D not certain. The CDR3 is 15 amino acids. V lost 5 bases, J lost 5 bases, and 18 bases lay in between. Germline V lookup: CDR1 LNHDA, CDR2 SQIVND (reference sequence). The CDR3 loop reads CASSVAGSVGTEAFF. The DNA for the CDR3 is TGTGCCAGTAGTGTGGCAGGATCCGTGGGGACTGAAGCTTTCTTT.

In this sample, this clone turned up once. V usage is TRBV9 and J usage is TRBJ1-2, with 7 bases identical to TRBD1. With 3 bases clipped from V and 0 bases from J, the junction kept 5 bases outside the gene matches. The CDR3 length is 15 residues. CDR1 SGDLS and CDR2 YYNGEE come from the germline V gene. CDR3 region: CASSATGQPNYGYTF. CDR3 DNA sequence: TGTGCCAGCAGCGCAACGGGACAGCCTAACTATGGCTACACCTTC.

The chain combines TRBV23-1 with TRBJ1-3; D gene uncertain. TRBV23-1 is recorded as an ORF, its role being uncertain. The V gene lost 5 bases and the J gene lost 3 bases, with 11 bases spanning the gap. CDR3 length equals 14 residues. This CDR3 reads CASSSKRGGNTIYF. In nucleotides, the CDR3 is TGCGCCAGCAGTTCGAAGAGAGGTGGAAACACCATATATTTT.

The V and J genes are TRBV18 and TRBJ1-5; D may be TRBD1 (6 bases). The CDR3 spans 16 residues. Germline values: CDR1 KGHSH, CDR2 LQKENI. Between the trimmed V and J ends, which lost 6 bases and 6 bases, there was a span of 21 bases. The CDR3 is CASSPALGGAGQPQHF. CDR3 DNA sequence: TGTGCCAGCTCCCCCGCTTTGGGGGGCGCGGGTCAGCCCCAGCATTTT.

The gene calls are TRBV9 and TRBJ1-2, with 9 bases matching TRBD1. CDR1 and CDR2 (germline): SGDLS, YYNGEE. This CDR3 comprises 17 residues. V was clipped by 0 bases and J by 4 bases; unmatched bases: 10. The CDR3 reads CASSVGGTGTGTYGYTF. The DNA of the CDR3 is TGTGCCAGCAGCGTAGGAGGGACCGGGACAGGGACCTATGGCTACACCTTC.

The chain uses TRBV18 and TRBJ1-5, with D uncertain. CDR3 size: 13 residues. The V and J ends lost 3 bases and 11 bases respectively, with 14 bases between them. Germline V gene sequence: CDR1 KGHSH, CDR2 LQKENI. The CDR3 region is CASSPQREAAQHF. CDR3 nucleotides: TGTGCCAGCTCACCGCAACGGGAGGCAGCCCAGCATTTT.

DNA of the CDR3: TGTGCCAGTAGTACCCCTAGCGGGAGTTATGCTGAGCAGTTCTTC. It yields the protein CASSTPSGSYAEQFF. This chain uses TRBV19 with TRBJ2-1; 10 nucleotides line up with TRBD2. CDR3 length: 15 amino acids. The junction had 9 bases not matched to a gene; V was cut back by 4 bases and J by 9 bases. Germline V CDR1 and CDR2: LNHDA, SQIVND (reference sequence).

With regard to this clone: Other DNA sequences from this sample encode an identical CDR3 as well. The CDR3 here is CASSSADTQYF. The CDR3 DNA sequence: TGTGCCAGCAGTTCCGCCGATACGCAGTATTTT. The genes are TRBV6-6 and TRBJ2-3; D gene unclear. Trimming shortened V by 4 bases and J by 6 bases, and 5 bases separated the two germline ends. The CDR3 runs 11 residues. Germline V lookup: CDR1 MNHNY, CDR2 SVGAGI (reference sequence).

This chain connects TRBV7-8 to TRBJ2-3; 14 bases are shared with TRBD2. The CDR3 has 15 amino acids. With 2 bases clipped from V and 13 bases from J, the junction kept 8 bases outside the gene matches. Germline CDR1 and CDR2: SGHVS and FQNEAQ. CDR3 protein: CASSLPGLAGVVEYF. CDR3 sequence (DNA): TGTGCCAGCAGCTTACCGGGACTAGCGGGAGTTGTGGAGTATTTT.

The chain couples TRBV6-5 to TRBJ2-7; 10 bases line up with TRBD2. This CDR3 has 15 residues. V gave up 2 bases and J gave up 3 bases; unmatched junction bases: 4. Germline loops: CDR1 MNHEY, CDR2 SVGAGI. The chain's CDR3 is CASSYMRTSGYEQYF. DNA for the CDR3: TGTGCCAGCAGTTACATGCGGACTAGCGGCTACGAGCAGTACTTC.

On this clone itself: Germline and junction disagree at one end, which may indicate a read error. The V and J genes are TRBV28 and TRBJ2-5; unclear D gene. CDR3 length: 15 amino acids. CDR1 is MDHEN, CDR2 SYDVKM, per germline. The DNA for the CDR3 is TGTGCCAGCCGTTTTCTAGGAACATTAGAAGAGACCCAGTACTTC. As protein: CASRFLGTLEETQYF.

The V call is TRBV18, the J call TRBJ2-7, with a weak D call TRBD2 (7 bases). The CDR3 spans 17 residues. The V gene lost 0 bases and the J gene lost 2 bases, with 17 bases spanning the gap. Per the germline V gene, CDR1 is KGHSH and CDR2 is LQKENI. CDR3 protein: CASSPPPSGRGAYEQYF. The CDR3 nucleotides read TGTGCCAGCTCACCACCGCCTAGCGGAAGGGGGGCCTACGAGCAGTACTTC.

The chain employs TRBV28 and TRBJ1-5; no firm D call. Germline V gene data show CDR1 as MDHEN and CDR2 as SYDVKM. V was pared by 6 bases and J by 7 bases, with 22 bases between. This CDR3 has 16 amino acids. The CDR3 here is CASSLRLIRKEQPQHF. CDR3 DNA sequence: TGTGCCAGCAGCCTTCGACTTATCCGGAAGGAACAGCCCCAGCATTTT.

The rearrangement uses TRBV15 and TRBJ2-7, with a tentative D call TRBD2 (6 bases). The germline gives CDR1 LNHNV, CDR2 YYDKDF (reference sequence). Trimming took off 5 bases at V and 1 base at J, with 18 bases between the two ends. The CDR3 loop spans 16 amino acids. The CDR3 coding sequence is TGTGCCACCAGCGCTACCTTAGAAAGCGGGTCCTACGAGCAGTACTTC. Its translation is CATSATLESGSYEQYF.